This T cell receptor (beta chain) was captured in a study of T cell responses to AZD1222 COVID-19 vaccine. Profiling relied on immunoSEQ multiplex PCR, and the TCRdb table lists in-frame clones only, not all of them. The profile covers 200,000 or so clones, with about 93% appearing a single time and 1% taken by the ten largest. Trimming stripped 5 bases from V and 3 bases from J, with 16 bases between. The germline V gene has CDR1 SGHTA and CDR2 FQGTGA. CDR3 length: 15 residues. The sample here was peripheral blood, taken 28 days after the second AZD1222 dose. The chain couples TRBV7-3 to TRBJ1-1, with D possibly matching TRBD1 (6 bases). This TCR came from an adult who received the AZD1222 COVID-19 vaccine. The CDR3 DNA follows: TGTGCCAGCAGCCGAAGTGGGGGCCCGGACACTGAAGCTTTCTTT. Encoded protein: CASSRSGGPDTEAFF.